This T cell receptor beta chain derives from a study of Graves' ophthalmopathy and Graves' hyperthyroidism. The TCR beta CDR3 regions underwent amplification from RNA transcripts. RT-PCR in the first round used HTBI primers; a second-round multiplex PCR followed. MiXCR was run by TCRdb on the multiplex PCR reads, yielding one entry per CDR3 protein. This table holds under 350,000 distinct CDR3 sequences, about a sixth found once. The sample holds many counts of this clonotype. The ends lost 4 bases at V and 4 bases at J; junction bases unmatched: 5. The length of the CDR3 is 14 residues. CDR1 is PRHDT, CDR2 FYEKMQ, per germline (reference sequence).

This clonotype originated in an adult man with Graves' ophthalmopathy. The specimen sequenced was peripheral blood. The chain links TRBV13 to TRBJ2-5, with 8 bases fitting TRBD2. The CDR3 nucleotides are TGTGCCAGCAGCTCGGGGGGGCCCACAGAGACCCAGTACTTC. It yields the protein CASSSGGPTETQYF.